Listed below are T cell receptor beta chains from one sample, sequenced in a study of radiotherapy plus CTLA-4 blockade in lung cancer. The assay was immunoSEQ multiplex PCR, and TCRdb's table has in-frame clones only and misses some. Among about 100,000 clones listed, about four fifths were seen once. The starting material was peripheral blood, obtained from a patient treated with radiotherapy plus ipilimumab. The receptors were sampled from a human donor with non-small cell lung cancer who had stable disease on radiotherapy plus ipilimumab. Each CDR3 is given with its conserved first and last residue. A D gene is named only where the DNA matches it firmly. The size field is filled for only some rows; it gives once, few, many or a size class.

v_call,clone_size,d_call,j_call,cdr3_length,cdr3_nt,cdr3_aa
TRBV11-2,-,TRBD2,TRBJ2-7,15,TGTGCCAGCAGCATCGGACTAGCGGGAAACTACGAGCAGTACTTC,CASSIGLAGNYEQYF
TRBV7-2,few,-,TRBJ2-7,14,TGTGCCAGCAGCTTAACCCAAAGGGCTTACGAGCAGTACTTC,CASSLTQRAYEQYF
TRBV9,-,-,TRBJ2-4,15,TGTGCCAGCAGCGGAGCCGGGACAGCCAAAAACATTCAGTACTTC,CASSGAGTAKNIQYF
TRBV11-2,-,-,TRBJ1-1,15,TGTGCCAGCAGTCAGGTGAGGGGGGCGCGCACTGAAGCTTTCTTT,CASSQVRGARTEAFF
TRBV14,-,TRBD1,TRBJ2-5,16,TGTGCCAGCAGCCAAGCATTTAGGGGGCTAGAGGAGACCCAGTACTTC,CASSQAFRGLEETQYF
TRBV14,few,TRBD1,TRBJ2-1,16,TGTGCCAGCACCCCTAACCGGGACAGGAGGTACAATGAGCAGTTCTTC,CASTPNRDRRYNEQFF
TRBV2,-,TRBD1,TRBJ1-1,15,TGTGCCAGCCTTATCGGGACAGGTTCGAACACTGAAGCTTTCTTT,CASLIGTGSNTEAFF
TRBV7-8,-,TRBD2,TRBJ2-1,16,TGTGCCAGCAGCTTAGGGACTAGCGGGGCTTACAATGAGCAGTTCTTC,CASSLGTSGAYNEQFF
TRBV11-3,-,TRBD2,TRBJ2-5,13,TGCGCCAGCAGTAGCGGGGGTCAAGAGACCCAGTACTTC,CASSSGGQETQYF
TRBV15,-,-,TRBJ2-3,16,TGTGCCACCAGCAGAGATTGGGGTGTCGGGACAGATACGCAGTATTTT,CATSRDWGVGTDTQYF
TRBV27,-,-,TRBJ2-7,14,TGTGCCAGCAGCGTCCGGGACGGGGCCTACGAGCAGTACTTC,CASSVRDGAYEQYF
TRBV19,-,-,TRBJ2-6,14,TGTGCCAGTAGTCCTGGGACTGGGGCCAACGTCCTGACTTTC,CASSPGTGANVLTF
TRBV4-2,-,-,TRBJ2-7,16,TGTGCCAGCAGCCAAGGAGGAGGGGGCCGAGAGTACGAGCAGTACTTC,CASSQGGGGREYEQYF
TRBV7-9,-,-,TRBJ2-3,13,TGTGCCAGCAGACAAAGGTCCGGGAGCACGCAGTATTTT,CASRQRSGSTQYF
TRBV5-6,once,-,TRBJ1-1,14,TGTGCCAGCAGCTTGGCCGGGGGACAAAGCTCAGCTTTCTTT,CASSLAGGQSSAFF